The present entry profiles one T cell receptor (beta chain) with its context. What it recognizes is unknown. The data are from a study of vaccination effects on CD4 cells after COVID-19. Assay used: immunoSEQ multiplex PCR; TCRdb lists only in-frame clones, some missing. The data show about 71,000 clones, approximately 70% seen once. The ends lost 2 bases at V and 0 bases at J; junction bases unmatched: 3. Germline V gene data show CDR1 as SGHRS and CDR2 as YFSETQ. The CDR3 is made up of 16 amino acids. ViraFEST used viral peptide pools to expand antigen-specific CD4+ T cells before sequencing. Around day 10 of culture, CD4+ T cells were separated out. Vaccine recipients, nucleocapsid antibody negative, had no prior SARS-CoV-2 infection.

The receptor was isolated from a human donor who received a COVID-19 vaccine. This chain joins TRBV5-1 and TRBJ2-2; TRBD2 aligns across 8 bases. The input for sequencing was CD4+ T cells from PBMCs cultured with HCoV-OC43 spike peptides, taken before COVID-19 vaccination. Subset specified: HCoV-OC43 spike overlapping peptide pool stimulation. This chain's CDR3 is CASSLGAGANTGELFF. The CDR3 DNA reads as TGCGCCAGCAGCTTAGGAGCGGGGGCGAACACCGGGGAGCTGTTTTTT. Using reference TRBV5-1 and TRBJ2-2 for the parts outside the CDR3, the full variable domain is KAGVTQTPRYLIKTRGQQVTLSCSPISGHRSVSWYQQTPGQGLQFLFEYFSETQRNKGNFPGRFSGRQFSNSRSEMNVSTLELGDSALYLCASSLGAGANTGELFFGEGSRLTVL.